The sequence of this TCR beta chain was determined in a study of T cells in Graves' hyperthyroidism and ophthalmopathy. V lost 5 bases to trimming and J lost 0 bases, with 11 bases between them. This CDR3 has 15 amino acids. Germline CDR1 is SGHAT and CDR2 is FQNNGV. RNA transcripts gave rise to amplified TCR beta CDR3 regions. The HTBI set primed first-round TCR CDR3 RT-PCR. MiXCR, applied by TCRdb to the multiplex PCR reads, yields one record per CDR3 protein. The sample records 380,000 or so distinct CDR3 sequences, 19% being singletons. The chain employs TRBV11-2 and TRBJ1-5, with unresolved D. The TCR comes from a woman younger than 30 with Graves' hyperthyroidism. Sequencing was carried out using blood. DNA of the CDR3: TGTGCCAGCAGCCTCGGGTTTGATAGCAATCAGCCCCAGCATTTT. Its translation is CASSLGFDSNQPQHF. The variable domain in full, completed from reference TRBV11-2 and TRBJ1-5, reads EAGVAQSPRYKIIEKRQSVAFWCNPISGHATLYWYQQILGQGPKLLIQFQNNGVVDDSQLPKDRFSAERLKGVDSTLKIQPAKLEDSAVYLCASSLGFDSNQPQHFGDGTRLSIL.